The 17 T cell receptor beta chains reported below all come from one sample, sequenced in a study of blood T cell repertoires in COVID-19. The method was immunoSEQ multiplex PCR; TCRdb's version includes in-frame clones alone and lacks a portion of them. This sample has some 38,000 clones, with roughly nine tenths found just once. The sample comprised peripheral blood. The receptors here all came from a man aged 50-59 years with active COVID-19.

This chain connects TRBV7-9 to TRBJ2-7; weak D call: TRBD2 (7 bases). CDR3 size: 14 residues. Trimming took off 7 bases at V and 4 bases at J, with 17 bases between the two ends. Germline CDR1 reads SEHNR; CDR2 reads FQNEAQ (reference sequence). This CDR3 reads CASTSLGGQYEQYF. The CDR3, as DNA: TGTGCCAGCACCAGTCTGGGGGGGCAGTACGAGCAGTACTTC.

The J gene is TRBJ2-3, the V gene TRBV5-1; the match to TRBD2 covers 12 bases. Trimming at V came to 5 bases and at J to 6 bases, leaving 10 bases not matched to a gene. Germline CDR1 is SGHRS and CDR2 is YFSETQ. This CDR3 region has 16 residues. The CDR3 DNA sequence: TGCGCCAGCAGTTATTCTAGCGGGGGGGCCGGGGATACGCAGTATTTT. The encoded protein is CASSYSSGGAGDTQYF.

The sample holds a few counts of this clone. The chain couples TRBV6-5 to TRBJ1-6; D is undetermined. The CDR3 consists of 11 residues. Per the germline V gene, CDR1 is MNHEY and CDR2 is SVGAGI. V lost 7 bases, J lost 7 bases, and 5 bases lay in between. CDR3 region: CASMQNSPLHF. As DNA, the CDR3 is TGTGCCAGCATGCAGAATTCACCCCTCCACTTT.

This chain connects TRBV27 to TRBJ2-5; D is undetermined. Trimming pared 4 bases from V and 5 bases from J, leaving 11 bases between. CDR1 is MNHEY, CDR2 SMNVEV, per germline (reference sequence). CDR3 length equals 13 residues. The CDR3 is CASSSGRLETQYF. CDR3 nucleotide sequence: TGTGCCAGCAGTTCCGGTCGTTTGGAGACCCAGTACTTC.

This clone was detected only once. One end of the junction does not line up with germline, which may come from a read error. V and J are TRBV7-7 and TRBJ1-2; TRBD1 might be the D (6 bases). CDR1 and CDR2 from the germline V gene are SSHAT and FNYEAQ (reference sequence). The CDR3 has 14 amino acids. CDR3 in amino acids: CASSPIGGAYGYTF. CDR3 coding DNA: TGTGCTAGCAGCCCCATCGGGGGGGCCTATGGCTACACCTTC.

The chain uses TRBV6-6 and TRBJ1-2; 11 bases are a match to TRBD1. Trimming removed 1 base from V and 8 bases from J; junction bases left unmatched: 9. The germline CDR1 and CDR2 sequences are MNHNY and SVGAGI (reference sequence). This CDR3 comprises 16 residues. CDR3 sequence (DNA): TGTGCCAGCAGTTACTTCCCGGGACAGGGGGGGGGAGGCTACACCTTC. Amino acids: CASSYFPGQGGGGYTF.

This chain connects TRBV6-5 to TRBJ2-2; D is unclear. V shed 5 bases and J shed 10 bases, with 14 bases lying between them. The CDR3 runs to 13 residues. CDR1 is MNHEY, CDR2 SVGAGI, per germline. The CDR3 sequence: CASSLLDLEELFF. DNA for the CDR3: TGTGCCAGCAGTCTCCTTGACCTAGAGGAGCTGTTTTTT.

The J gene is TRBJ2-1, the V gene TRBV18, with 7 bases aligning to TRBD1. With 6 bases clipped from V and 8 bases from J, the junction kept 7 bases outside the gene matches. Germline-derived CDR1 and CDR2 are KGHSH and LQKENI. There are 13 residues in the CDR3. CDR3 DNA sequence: TGTGCCAGCTCGCCCGGGACAGACGATGAGCAGTTCTTC. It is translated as CASSPGTDDEQFF.

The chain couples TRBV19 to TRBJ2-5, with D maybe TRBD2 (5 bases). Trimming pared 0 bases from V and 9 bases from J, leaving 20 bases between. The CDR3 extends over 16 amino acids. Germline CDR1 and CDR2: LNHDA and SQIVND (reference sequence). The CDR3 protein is CASSIDGVGSYFAQYF. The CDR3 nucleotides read TGTGCCAGTAGTATAGACGGGGTAGGGAGTTATTTTGCCCAGTACTTC.

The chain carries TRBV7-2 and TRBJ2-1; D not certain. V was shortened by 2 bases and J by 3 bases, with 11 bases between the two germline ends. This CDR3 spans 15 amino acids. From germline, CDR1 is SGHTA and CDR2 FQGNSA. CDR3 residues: CASSLISVYYNEQFF. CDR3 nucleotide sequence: TGTGCCAGCAGCTTAATATCGGTTTACTACAATGAGCAGTTCTTC.

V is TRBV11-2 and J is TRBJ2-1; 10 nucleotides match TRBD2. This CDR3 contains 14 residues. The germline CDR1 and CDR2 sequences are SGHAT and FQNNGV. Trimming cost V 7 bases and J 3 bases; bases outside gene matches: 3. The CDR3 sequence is CASNGLAVYNEQFF. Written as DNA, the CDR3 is TGTGCCAGCAACGGACTAGCGGTCTACAATGAGCAGTTCTTC.

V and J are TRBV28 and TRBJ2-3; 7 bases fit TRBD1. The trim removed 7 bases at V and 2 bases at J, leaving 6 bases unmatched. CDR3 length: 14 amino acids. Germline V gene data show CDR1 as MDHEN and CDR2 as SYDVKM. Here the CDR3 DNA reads TGTGCCAGCACTGGGACAGACTACACAGATACGCAGTATTTT. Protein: CASTGTDYTDTQYF.

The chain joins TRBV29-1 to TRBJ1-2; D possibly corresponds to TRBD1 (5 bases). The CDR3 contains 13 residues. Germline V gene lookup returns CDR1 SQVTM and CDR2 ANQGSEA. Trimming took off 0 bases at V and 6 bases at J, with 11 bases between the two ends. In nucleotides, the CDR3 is TGCAGCGTTGAAGATCTTGTCAGGGATGGCTACACCTTC. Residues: CSVEDLVRDGYTF.

DNA of the CDR3: TGTGCCAGCTCACCACCCCTCGGGGACAGTCACGGTCAGCCCCAGCATTTT. This sequence encodes CASSPPLGDSHGQPQHF. The gene calls are TRBV18 and TRBJ1-5, with 7 nucleotides matching TRBD1. CDR3 length: 17 residues. V was pared by 0 bases and J by 6 bases, with 11 bases of the junction left unmatched. CDR1 KGHSH and CDR2 LQKENI come from the germline V gene.

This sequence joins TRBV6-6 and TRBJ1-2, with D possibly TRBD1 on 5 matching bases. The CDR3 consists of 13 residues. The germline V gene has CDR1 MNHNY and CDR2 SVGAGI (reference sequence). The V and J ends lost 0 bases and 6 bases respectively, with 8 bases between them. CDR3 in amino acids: CASSYSGGDGYTF. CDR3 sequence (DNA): TGTGCCAGCAGTTACTCGGGGGGGGATGGCTACACCTTC.

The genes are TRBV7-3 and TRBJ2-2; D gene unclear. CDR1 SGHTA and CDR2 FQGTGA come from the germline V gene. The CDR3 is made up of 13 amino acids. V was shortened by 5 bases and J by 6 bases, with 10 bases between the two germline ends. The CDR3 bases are TGTGCCAGCAGCCCTTCTACAGCCGGGGAGCTGTTTTTT. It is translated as CASSPSTAGELFF.

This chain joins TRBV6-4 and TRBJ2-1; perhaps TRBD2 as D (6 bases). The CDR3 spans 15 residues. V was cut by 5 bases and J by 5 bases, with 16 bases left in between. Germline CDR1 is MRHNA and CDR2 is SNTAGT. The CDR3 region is CASSRRGWEDNEQFF. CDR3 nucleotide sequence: TGTGCCAGCAGTAGAAGGGGCTGGGAGGACAATGAGCAGTTCTTC.